These T cell receptor beta chains were read from a single sample in a study of beta chain features in type 1 diabetes. Clones were read by immunoSEQ multiplex PCR, and TCRdb kept only the in-frame ones, dropping some. The data contain over 40,000 clones, roughly 56% of them singletons. Sequencing was performed on Tregs from blood. The receptors here all came from a woman younger than 35 in good health. Both conserved end residues are part of each CDR3. The order of the fields is J gene, CDR3 length, D gene, V gene, clone size, CDR3 protein, CDR3 DNA. D genes are given only for firm matches. Rows may omit the clone size; those that give it use once, few, many or a size class.

>TRBJ2-5|13|TRBD2|TRBV7-9|NA
CASGRGSAETQYF
TGTGCCAGCGGGAGGGGTAGTGCGGAGACCCAGTACTTC
>TRBJ2-1|15|NA|TRBV10-3|medium-sized
CAISESSGSYNEQFF
TGTGCCATCAGTGAGTCTAGCGGATCTTACAATGAGCAGTTCTTC
>TRBJ2-2|15|NA|TRBV9|NA
CASSVTPRGAGELFF
TGTGCCAGCAGCGTAACCCCCCGAGGTGCCGGGGAGCTGTTTTTT
>TRBJ1-1|13|NA|TRBV7-2|NA
CASSLELAGGAFF
TGTGCCAGCAGCTTAGAATTAGCGGGGGGAGCTTTCTTT
>TRBJ2-7|14|TRBD1|TRBV19|NA
CASSGTGVTHEQYF
TGTGCCAGTAGTGGGACAGGGGTGACTCACGAGCAGTACTTC
>TRBJ2-7|15|TRBD2|TRBV7-3|NA
CASSPTSGSSYEQYF
TGTGCCAGCAGCCCGACTAGCGGGAGCTCCTACGAGCAGTACTTC
>TRBJ2-1|16|TRBD2|TRBV6-5|NA
CASSSAGLAGKREQFF
TGTGCCAGCAGTTCAGCGGGACTAGCGGGAAAGCGTGAGCAGTTCTTC
>TRBJ2-1|14|TRBD2|TRBV7-9|NA
CASNTGLAENEQFF
TGTGCCAGCAACACAGGACTAGCGGAGAATGAGCAGTTCTTC
>TRBJ1-1|15|NA|TRBV18|NA
CASSPLRGTNTEAFF
TGTGCCAGCTCACCACTAAGGGGTACGAACACTGAAGCTTTCTTT
>TRBJ2-7|15|TRBD1|TRBV27|NA
CASSSRGQGSYEQYF
TGTGCCAGCAGTTCCCGGGGACAGGGGTCCTACGAGCAGTACTTC
>TRBJ1-1|16|TRBD1|TRBV10-3|few
CAISSRDRGGRTEAFF
TGTGCCATCAGCTCCCGGGACAGGGGGGGACGCACTGAAGCTTTCTTT
>TRBJ2-1|16|TRBD2|TRBV4-1|NA
CASSRGVAGGIGEQFF
TGCGCCAGCAGCCGCGGGGTAGCGGGAGGAATCGGTGAGCAGTTCTTC
>TRBJ2-5|11|NA|TRBV20-1|NA
CSAPKGQTQYF
TGCAGTGCCCCCAAGGGGCAGACCCAGTACTTC
>TRBJ1-5|16|NA|TRBV19|NA
CASSIDSRADNQPQHF
TGTGCCAGTAGTATAGATAGCAGGGCTGACAATCAGCCCCAGCATTTT
>TRBJ2-1|19|TRBD2|TRBV2|once
CASRSWAASGRSRDNEQFF
TGTGCCAGCAGAAGCTGGGCGGCTAGCGGGAGGTCCCGTGACAATGAGCAGTTCTTC
>TRBJ2-7|13|NA|TRBV6-5|NA
CASRNPGTYEQYF
TGTGCCAGCAGAAATCCGGGGACCTACGAGCAGTACTTC
>TRBJ2-1|16|NA|TRBV19|few
CASSDEGRSSYNEQFF
TGTGCCAGTAGTGATGAGGGCCGGAGCTCCTACAATGAGCAGTTCTTC
>TRBJ2-7|14|TRBD1|TRBV7-2|few
CASSIRDRFYEQYF
TGTGCCAGCAGCATCCGGGACAGGTTTTACGAGCAGTACTTC
>TRBJ2-3|15|NA|TRBV14|NA
CASSQTGISTDTQYF
TGTGCCAGCAGCCAAACAGGGATTAGCACAGATACGCAGTATTTT
>TRBJ2-7|14|TRBD2|TRBV5-4|NA
CASSPSGVSYEQYF
TGTGCCAGCAGCCCTAGCGGGGTTTCCTACGAGCAGTACTTC
>TRBJ1-4|14|NA|TRBV19|few
CASREGTTDEKLFF
TGTGCCAGCCGAGAAGGGACAACGGATGAAAAACTGTTTTTT
>TRBJ2-3|14|NA|TRBV10-3|NA
CAISESQAGDTQYF
TGTGCCATCAGTGAGAGTCAGGCCGGCGATACGCAGTATTTT
>TRBJ2-5|16|TRBD1|TRBV7-2|NA
CASSPQGTGGGETQYF
TGTGCCAGCAGCCCCCAAGGGACAGGGGGCGGTGAGACCCAGTACTTC
>TRBJ1-2|15|NA|TRBV28|NA
CASSFSRGGRRGYTF
TGTGCCAGCAGTTTTTCAAGGGGGGGGCGCCGCGGCTACACCTTC
>TRBJ2-3|16|NA|TRBV12-5|NA
CASGLSLGVSTDTQYF
TGTGCTAGTGGCTTATCCCTCGGGGTTAGTACAGATACGCAGTATTTT
>TRBJ2-1|12|NA|TRBV5-1|NA
CASSLDRGEQFF
TGCGCCAGCAGCTTGGACCGAGGGGAGCAGTTCTTC
>TRBJ2-1|16|NA|TRBV7-9|NA
CASSSYARGYGDEQFF
TGTGCCAGCAGCTCGTACGCACGGGGATATGGGGATGAGCAGTTCTTC
>TRBJ2-7|13|TRBD1|TRBV2|NA
CASWTGGTYEQYF
TGTGCCAGCTGGACAGGGGGGACCTACGAGCAGTACTTC
>TRBJ2-1|16|NA|TRBV7-6|NA
CASSFGLATSYNEQFF
TGTGCCAGCAGCTTCGGTCTAGCGACTTCCTACAATGAGCAGTTCTTC
>TRBJ2-5|15|NA|TRBV7-9|few
CASSGWGEMRGTQYF
TGTGCCAGCAGCGGTTGGGGGGAGATGAGGGGGACCCAGTACTTC
>TRBJ2-7|13|TRBD1|TRBV9|once
CASRRQGESEQYF
TGTGCCAGCAGAAGACAGGGAGAATCCGAGCAGTACTTC
>TRBJ2-5|14|NA|TRBV7-7|NA
CASSLVAPGETQYF
TGTGCTAGCAGCTTAGTGGCCCCGGGGGAGACCCAGTACTTC
>TRBJ2-1|13|NA|TRBV7-2|few
CASSLNPGGEQFF
TGTGCCAGCAGCTTAAATCCCGGCGGTGAGCAGTTCTTC
>TRBJ1-1|13|NA|TRBV14|medium-sized
CASSQYSGTEAFF
TGTGCCAGCAGCCAATATTCCGGGACTGAAGCTTTCTTT
>TRBJ1-2|14|NA|TRBV30|few
CAWNQGVSYYGYTF
TGTGCCTGGAACCAGGGTGTAAGTTACTATGGCTACACCTTC
>TRBJ1-1|12|NA|TRBV18|few
CASSPQGAEAFF
TGTGCCAGCTCACCACAGGGGGCTGAAGCTTTCTTT
>TRBJ2-3|15|TRBD2|TRBV7-2|once
CASSPLSGSTDTQYF
TGTGCCAGCAGCCCCCTTAGCGGGAGCACAGATACGCAGTATTTT
>TRBJ1-1|13|TRBD1|TRBV29-1|NA
CSVSGTGGAEAFF
TGCAGCGTTTCCGGGACAGGGGGGGCTGAAGCTTTCTTT
>TRBJ2-1|16|TRBD2|TRBV7-2|few
CASSPRLAGTFDEQFF
TGTGCCAGCAGCCCCCGTTTAGCGGGAACCTTTGATGAGCAGTTCTTC
>TRBJ2-7|13|NA|TRBV2|NA
CASRRGTGGEQYF
TGTGCCAGCAGAAGGGGGACGGGCGGCGAGCAGTACTTC
>TRBJ2-3|14|TRBD2|TRBV6-5|NA
CASRTSGGTDTQYF
TGTGCCAGCAGGACTAGCGGAGGCACAGATACGCAGTATTTT